A selection of T cell receptor beta chains follows, all from one sample in a study of T-cell reconstitution after alpha-beta-depleted transplantation in children. MiXCR, applied by TCRdb to the PCR reads, yields one record per CDR3 protein. The sample has approximately 83,000 distinct CDR3 sequences, approximately 9.2% seen once. This sample comprised PBMCs from the stem cell graft donor, obtained from the stem cell graft. The source of these receptors is a human donor who donated a stem cell graft to a child with congenital amegakaryocytic thrombocytopenia. Each CDR3 is given with its conserved first and last residue. D genes are given only for firm matches. Clone size is stated in some rows and not others, as once, few, many or a class when expanded.

d_call: .
j_call: TRBJ2-7
clone_size: many
v_call: TRBV6-5
cdr3_nt: TGTGCCAGCAGCCAAGATGGGGTTTTGGACGAGCAGTACTTC
cdr3_aa: CASSQDGVLDEQYF

d_call: TRBD2
j_call: TRBJ2-3
clone_size: many
v_call: TRBV15
cdr3_nt: TGTGCCACCAGCCGACGACTAGCGGGCGGGGGGGATACGCAGTATTTT
cdr3_aa: CATSRRLAGGGDTQYF

d_call: .
j_call: TRBJ2-3
clone_size: many
v_call: TRBV4-2
cdr3_nt: TGTGCCAGCAGCCAAGATCGTCGGCTCACAGATACGCAGTATTTT
cdr3_aa: CASSQDRRLTDTQYF

d_call: .
j_call: TRBJ2-3
clone_size: many
v_call: TRBV12-3/TRBV12-4
cdr3_nt: TGTGCCAGCAGTGATCCCAGGGACTGGGATACGCAGTATTTT
cdr3_aa: CASSDPRDWDTQYF

d_call: .
j_call: TRBJ1-6
clone_size: many
v_call: TRBV28
cdr3_nt: TGTGCCAGCAGTTTACGGGGGGGTAGTTCACCCCTCCACTTT
cdr3_aa: CASSLRGGSSPLHF

d_call: .
j_call: TRBJ2-1
clone_size: many
v_call: TRBV12-3/TRBV12-4
cdr3_nt: TGTGCCAGCAGTCATGGGACGACGTACAATGAGCAGTTCTTC
cdr3_aa: CASSHGTTYNEQFF

d_call: TRBD2
j_call: TRBJ2-3
clone_size: many
v_call: TRBV12-3/TRBV12-4
cdr3_nt: TGTGCCAGCAGGGAAGCGGGAGGGCCGAAAGATACGCAGTATTTT
cdr3_aa: CASREAGGPKDTQYF

d_call: .
j_call: TRBJ1-3
clone_size: many
v_call: TRBV7-9
cdr3_nt: TGTGCCAGCAGCTTTGACACCGACGACACCATATATTTT
cdr3_aa: CASSFDTDDTIYF

d_call: .
j_call: TRBJ2-1
clone_size: few
v_call: TRBV5-1
cdr3_nt: TGCGCCAGCAGCCCCGGGACTCCCCCCGACAATGAGCAGTTCTTC
cdr3_aa: CASSPGTPPDNEQFF

d_call: .
j_call: TRBJ1-6
clone_size: many
v_call: TRBV3-1
cdr3_nt: TGTGCCAGCCGCAGGGGAATGGGTAATTCACCCCTCCACTTT
cdr3_aa: CASRRGMGNSPLHF

d_call: .
j_call: TRBJ1-4
clone_size: many
v_call: TRBV6-5
cdr3_nt: TGTGCCAGCAGTTACTCCCATGATCCCAAGAAACTGTTTTTT
cdr3_aa: CASSYSHDPKKLFF

d_call: .
j_call: TRBJ1-2
clone_size: many
v_call: TRBV6-5
cdr3_nt: TGTGCCAGCAGTTACTCCCGGACAAACTATGGCTACACCTTC
cdr3_aa: CASSYSRTNYGYTF

d_call: .
j_call: TRBJ2-3
clone_size: many
v_call: TRBV5-1
cdr3_nt: TGCGCCAGCAGTGGGGAGGCGGGCGATACGCAGTATTTT
cdr3_aa: CASSGEAGDTQYF

d_call: TRBD2
j_call: TRBJ2-5
clone_size: many
v_call: TRBV20-1
cdr3_nt: TGCAGTGCTAGGTCGTTCAGGGTTAGCGGGAGGTACCAAGAGACCCAGTACTTC
cdr3_aa: CSARSFRVSGRYQETQYF

d_call: TRBD1
j_call: TRBJ2-7
clone_size: many
v_call: TRBV20-1
cdr3_nt: TGCAGTGCTAGACGGGACAGGGAAGGGGAGCAGTACTTC
cdr3_aa: CSARRDREGEQYF

d_call: .
j_call: TRBJ2-5
clone_size: many
v_call: TRBV29-1
cdr3_nt: TGCAGCGTTGTGGCGGAGGGGGAGACCCAGTACTTC
cdr3_aa: CSVVAEGETQYF

d_call: .
j_call: TRBJ1-5
clone_size: many
v_call: TRBV6-2/TRBV6-3
cdr3_nt: TGTGCCAGCAGTCCGCTCAGCAAAGTTAGCAATCAGCCCCAGCATTTT
cdr3_aa: CASSPLSKVSNQPQHF

d_call: .
j_call: TRBJ2-3
clone_size: many
v_call: TRBV5-4
cdr3_nt: TGTGCCAGCAGCTTGGAGGTTAACGCGAATACGCAGTATTTT
cdr3_aa: CASSLEVNANTQYF

d_call: .
j_call: TRBJ2-3
clone_size: .
v_call: TRBV28
cdr3_nt: TGTGCCAGCAGTTTCGGTAATGCCGGGACGGGCGCAGATACGCAGTATTTT
cdr3_aa: CASSFGNAGTGADTQYF

d_call: TRBD1
j_call: TRBJ1-5
clone_size: many
v_call: TRBV11-2
cdr3_nt: TGTGCCAGCAGCTTACATACCTATGGGGGACAGGGTAATATACGCAATCAGCCCCAGCATTTT
cdr3_aa: CASSLHTYGGQGNIRNQPQHF

d_call: TRBD1
j_call: TRBJ1-5
clone_size: many
v_call: TRBV7-2
cdr3_nt: TGTGCCAGCAGCTCCTACCCACAGGGGGCCGGTCAGCCCCAGCATTTT
cdr3_aa: CASSSYPQGAGQPQHF

d_call: TRBD2
j_call: TRBJ2-1
clone_size: many
v_call: TRBV5-1
cdr3_nt: TGCGCCAGCAGCGCGGGACTAGAGTACAATGAGCAGTTCTTC
cdr3_aa: CASSAGLEYNEQFF

d_call: TRBD2
j_call: TRBJ2-4
clone_size: few
v_call: TRBV5-1
cdr3_nt: TGCGCCAGCAGCCTCGACGCCATGTCCGGGACTAGCGCCGACATTCAGTACTTC
cdr3_aa: CASSLDAMSGTSADIQYF

d_call: .
j_call: TRBJ1-1
clone_size: many
v_call: TRBV6-5
cdr3_nt: TGTGCCAGCAGGGCGGGGAGGACGAACACTGAAGCTTTCTTT
cdr3_aa: CASRAGRTNTEAFF

d_call: TRBD1
j_call: TRBJ2-2
clone_size: many
v_call: TRBV7-9
cdr3_nt: TGTGCCAGCAGCCGAGGGACAGGCCGAAACACCGGGGAGCTGTTTTTT
cdr3_aa: CASSRGTGRNTGELFF

d_call: TRBD2
j_call: TRBJ2-2
clone_size: .
v_call: TRBV20-1
cdr3_nt: TGCAGCGCCGGGAGGCTAGCGGGATCCGGGGAGCTGTTTTTT
cdr3_aa: CSAGRLAGSGELFF

d_call: .
j_call: TRBJ1-5
clone_size: many
v_call: TRBV24-1
cdr3_nt: TGTGCCACCAGTGATCCCGACTACCTCAGCAATCAGCCCCAGCATTTT
cdr3_aa: CATSDPDYLSNQPQHF

d_call: .
j_call: TRBJ1-6
clone_size: many
v_call: TRBV30
cdr3_nt: TGTGCCTGGAGCGACAGCCATAATTCACCCCTCCACTTT
cdr3_aa: CAWSDSHNSPLHF

d_call: .
j_call: TRBJ2-5
clone_size: many
v_call: TRBV3-1
cdr3_nt: TGTGCCAGCAGTCCCGGGACGTTCCAAGAGACCCAGTACTTC
cdr3_aa: CASSPGTFQETQYF

d_call: TRBD1
j_call: TRBJ2-1
clone_size: many
v_call: TRBV7-6
cdr3_nt: TGTGCCAGCAGCAACCCCGGACAGGGTGCCGATGAGCAGTTCTTC
cdr3_aa: CASSNPGQGADEQFF

d_call: .
j_call: TRBJ2-2
clone_size: many
v_call: TRBV6-2/TRBV6-3
cdr3_nt: TGTGCCAGCAGTTTGTTGGGGCAGGGCACCGGGGAGCTGTTTTTT
cdr3_aa: CASSLLGQGTGELFF

d_call: .
j_call: TRBJ1-1
clone_size: many
v_call: TRBV5-1
cdr3_nt: TGCGCCAGCAGCCCCCACCGGGCGGGGACTGAAGCTTTCTTT
cdr3_aa: CASSPHRAGTEAFF

d_call: TRBD1
j_call: TRBJ2-5
clone_size: many
v_call: TRBV25-1
cdr3_nt: TGTGCCAGCAGGGACAGGGGGCATCATCCGGAGACCCAGTACTTC
cdr3_aa: CASRDRGHHPETQYF

d_call: .
j_call: TRBJ2-4
clone_size: many
v_call: TRBV4-1
cdr3_nt: TGCGCCAGCAGCCAAGATGTAGGAATAGCCAAAAACATTCAGTACTTC
cdr3_aa: CASSQDVGIAKNIQYF

d_call: TRBD1
j_call: TRBJ2-7
clone_size: once
v_call: TRBV5-1
cdr3_nt: TGCGCCAGCAGCGCGAAGGCCGGGACAGGGGCCCACGAGCAGTACTTC
cdr3_aa: CASSAKAGTGAHEQYF

d_call: .
j_call: TRBJ2-2
clone_size: .
v_call: TRBV7-9
cdr3_nt: TGTGCCAGGAGCCCTGGGGTCCCCTGGGAGCTGTTTTTT
cdr3_aa: CARSPGVPWELFF